The clone carrying this T cell receptor beta chain was counted between two and nine times. This record comes from a study of shared T cell receptors in the human thymus. Some clones are missing from TCRdb's copy, which holds only in-frame ones; the method was immunoSEQ multiplex PCR. The data hold fewer than 700,000 clones, with roughly 90% observed a single time. The same specimen was also included in a second study, on human thymus T cells. That study reports: Finnish infants who were healthy and having corrective surgery for congenital heart defects made up the donors. Resections that were taken during corrective heart surgery supplied the thymus tissue. Highly overlapping thymic repertoires among unrelated individuals were reported in related research.

The clonotype was recovered from a boy under two years old with a congenital heart defect. Sequencing input: thymocytes.

The CDR3 spells CASSQGTSGRDGTDTQYF. The CDR3 nucleotides are TGCGCCAGCAGCCAAGGGACTAGCGGGAGGGATGGCACAGATACGCAGTATTTT. The chain couples TRBV4-3 to TRBJ2-3; 15 bases fit TRBD2. The CDR3 extends over 18 amino acids. Germline V CDR1 and CDR2: LGHNA, YSLEER. The trim removed 1 base at V and 1 base at J, leaving 3 bases unmatched.